The rows below give T cell receptor beta chains drawn from one sample of a study of CD4 T cells in relation to SARS-CoV-2 and coronaviruses. Clones were read by immunoSEQ multiplex PCR, and TCRdb kept only the in-frame ones, dropping some. Of 35,000 or so clones listed, just under 85% are singletons. No cognate antigen is known for these TCRs. Input material: naive CD4+ T cells from PBMCs, cultured in vitro. These receptors all stem from an adult with COVID-19. Each CDR3 is given with its conserved first and last residue. The D gene is left open where the match is weak. Size values are once, few and many counts, or a class for expanded clones, and some rows have none.

V gene	D gene	clone size	J gene	CDR3 DNA	CDR3 protein
TRBV28	TRBD2	-	TRBJ2-7	TGTGCCAGCACTAGCGGGAGTTCTTCCTCCTACGAGCAGTACTTC	CASTSGSSSSYEQYF
TRBV15	-	once	TRBJ2-7	TGTGCCACCAGCAGAGATAATTCGGTAGCCTACGAGCAGTACTTC	CATSRDNSVAYEQYF
TRBV30	-	-	TRBJ1-1	TGTGCCTGGAGTAGTACCCAGAGGGACACTGAAGCTTTCTTT	CAWSSTQRDTEAFF
TRBV28	TRBD2	-	TRBJ2-1	TGTGCCAGCTGGAGGGGAGGGCCCCCCTACAATGAGCAGTTCTTC	CASWRGGPPYNEQFF
TRBV7-3	TRBD2	few	TRBJ2-1	TGTGCCAGCAGCCCCGGACTAGCGGGAGTAGGATATGAGCAGTTCTTC	CASSPGLAGVGYEQFF
TRBV6-1	-	-	TRBJ2-3	TGTGCCAGCAGTGAGGCAAGGGGTTTGGGCACAGATACGCAGTATTTT	CASSEARGLGTDTQYF
TRBV20-1	-	once	TRBJ1-4	TGCAGTGCTAGTGAGTGGGACGGTTATGAAAAACTGTTTTTT	CSASEWDGYEKLFF
TRBV19	-	-	TRBJ2-1	TGTGCCAGTAGTATAGGACTAGACAATGAGCAGTTCTTC	CASSIGLDNEQFF
TRBV6-5	-	-	TRBJ1-5	TGTGCCAGCAGAATGGACGGCAATCAGCCCCAGCATTTT	CASRMDGNQPQHF
TRBV6-6	-	-	TRBJ2-7	TGTGCCAGCAGTTACTTTCAGGGACCCTACGAGCAGTACTTC	CASSYFQGPYEQYF
TRBV24-1	TRBD2	-	TRBJ2-2	TGTGCCACCAGGGAGAGCGGGGGGTTGAACACCGGGGAGCTGTTTTTT	CATRESGGLNTGELFF
TRBV7-2	-	-	TRBJ2-4	TGTGCCAGCAGGCAAATTTTAGCCAAAAACATTCAGTACTTC	CASRQILAKNIQYF
TRBV30	TRBD1	-	TRBJ1-4	TGTGCCTGGAGGGAACAGGGGAGGGATGAAAAACTGTTTTTT	CAWREQGRDEKLFF
TRBV7-3	TRBD1	-	TRBJ2-7	TGTGCCAGCAGCTTACATGGGACAGGGGGCTACGAGCAGTACTTC	CASSLHGTGGYEQYF
TRBV9	TRBD2	-	TRBJ2-5	TGTGCCAGCAGCGTAGGGGGGGGTTTAGAGACCCAGTACTTC	CASSVGGGLETQYF
TRBV4-3	TRBD1	once	TRBJ2-3	TGCGCCAGCAGCCAACTACAGGGGGCAGATACGCAGTATTTT	CASSQLQGADTQYF
TRBV5-1	-	-	TRBJ1-1	TGCGCCAGCAGCCCATACGGACAGGAAGCTTTCTTT	CASSPYGQEAFF
TRBV3-1/TRBV3-2	-	-	TRBJ2-1	TGTGCCAGCAGCCACCTCCAGTTCTTC	CASSHLQFF
TRBV12-3/TRBV12-4	-	-	TRBJ2-3	TGTGCCAGCAGGAAGACCTCCGGCGCGCAGTATTTT	CASRKTSGAQYF
TRBV5-1	-	-	TRBJ2-5	TGCGCCAGCAGCGTCGCCGGGGCCAAAGAGACCCAGTACTTC	CASSVAGAKETQYF
TRBV7-9	-	-	TRBJ1-2	TGTGCCAGCAGCCCCTACGGGGGTTCATCGGACTATGGCTACACCTTC	CASSPYGGSSDYGYTF
TRBV19	TRBD2	few	TRBJ2-1	TGTGCCAGTAGTCAGGGACTAGCGGGAGGTTTCAATGAGCAGTTCTTC	CASSQGLAGGFNEQFF
TRBV6-5	-	-	TRBJ1-2	TGTGCCAGCAGATCCCGGTCATCACTCTATGGCTACACCTTC	CASRSRSSLYGYTF
TRBV9	-	once	TRBJ2-3	TGTGCCAGCAGCCCAAGACTGGGAAACACAGATACGCAGTATTTT	CASSPRLGNTDTQYF
TRBV27	-	-	TRBJ1-1	TGTGCCAGCAGCGCGGGAGGGAGGGTGTCTGAAGCTTTCTTT	CASSAGGRVSEAFF
TRBV27	TRBD1	-	TRBJ1-6	TGTGCCAGCAGTCCGGGACAGGGAGGTTCCTATAATTCACCCCTCCACTTT	CASSPGQGGSYNSPLHF
TRBV3-1/TRBV3-2	TRBD1	-	TRBJ2-7	TGTGCCAGCAGCCCTCGACAGGGCGTCCGGTCCTACGAGCAGTACTTC	CASSPRQGVRSYEQYF
TRBV10-3	TRBD2	-	TRBJ2-1	TGTGCCATCAGCGGACTAGCGGGAGCCAATGAGCAGTTCTTC	CAISGLAGANEQFF
TRBV10-1	-	-	TRBJ1-2	TGCGCCAGCAGTGAGTCGAAGGCCCCCTGTGGCTACACCTTC	CASSESKAPCGYTF
TRBV4-2	TRBD1	-	TRBJ1-6	TGTGCCAGCAGCCAAGGGACAGGGGGCTCCTATAATTCACCCCTCCACTTT	CASSQGTGGSYNSPLHF
TRBV4-2	TRBD2	-	TRBJ2-1	TGTGCCAGCAGCCAAGTAGCGGGAGAACTCAATGAGCAGTTCTTC	CASSQVAGELNEQFF
TRBV7-2	TRBD2	-	TRBJ2-7	TGTGCCAGCAGCTTCTCTAGCGGGATTACCTACGAGCAGTACTTC	CASSFSSGITYEQYF
TRBV28	-	-	TRBJ1-2	TGTGCCAGCCAGGGGAGTTTCCCTGAGCCTCTTAGGAGCTACACCTTC	CASQGSFPEPLRSYTF
TRBV7-8	TRBD2	-	TRBJ2-2	TGTGCCAGCGGCCGTTTAGCGGGGGCGAACACCGGGGAGCTGTTTTTT	CASGRLAGANTGELFF
TRBV5-1	TRBD1	-	TRBJ2-2	TGCGCCAGCAGCTGGGGGACAGGGAGGTCCGGGGAGCTGTTTTTT	CASSWGTGRSGELFF
TRBV7-2	-	-	TRBJ2-7	TGTGCCAGCAGCTTGACAGGTGGGGAGCAGTACTTC	CASSLTGGEQYF
TRBV28	-	-	TRBJ2-7	TGTGCCAGCAGTTTATTAGAGTACGAGCAGTACTTC	CASSLLEYEQYF
TRBV3-1/TRBV3-2	TRBD2	-	TRBJ2-1	TGTGCCAGCAGCCAAGAGGCGGGAGGATGGAATGAGCAGTTCTTC	CASSQEAGGWNEQFF
TRBV9	-	-	TRBJ2-7	TGTGCCAGCAGCGTGACGGGGGACGGTTACGAGCAGTACTTC	CASSVTGDGYEQYF
TRBV2	-	-	TRBJ2-7	TGTGCCAGCAGTGAAAAGGGTTCTACCGACTACGAGCAGTACTTC	CASSEKGSTDYEQYF
TRBV27	TRBD2	-	TRBJ2-7	TGTGCCAGCACCTCAATAGCGGGAGGGCTCCACGAGCAGTACTTC	CASTSIAGGLHEQYF
TRBV3-1/TRBV3-2	TRBD1	few	TRBJ1-5	TGTGCCAGCAGCGAACAGGGGAGAAGCAATCAGCCCCAGCATTTT	CASSEQGRSNQPQHF
TRBV7-9	-	-	TRBJ1-5	TGTGCCAGCAGCTCAACTAGCAATCAGCCCCAGCATTTT	CASSSTSNQPQHF
TRBV18	-	-	TRBJ2-2	TGTGCCAGCTCACCTGGACGAGCGAACACCGGGGAGCTGTTTTTT	CASSPGRANTGELFF
TRBV4-2	-	few	TRBJ1-2	TGTGCCAGCAGCCAAGACACGCGCGCTAACTATGGCTACACCTTC	CASSQDTRANYGYTF
TRBV21-1	-	-	TRBJ2-7	TGTGCCAGCTACGAGCAGTACTTC	CASYEQYF
TRBV15	-	-	TRBJ2-6	TGTGCCACCAGCAGAGAGGGGGCTGGGGCCAACGTCCTGACTTTC	CATSREGAGANVLTF
TRBV7-8	TRBD1	-	TRBJ1-6	TGTGCCAGCAGCCAAAACAGGGGGCTAAAGTCACCCCTCCACTTT	CASSQNRGLKSPLHF
TRBV14	TRBD1	-	TRBJ1-1	TGTGCCAGCAGCCCGGGCCCAGGGGGCAGGGGCACTGAAGCTTTCTTT	CASSPGPGGRGTEAFF
TRBV2	TRBD1	-	TRBJ2-7	TGTGCCAGCAGGGACAGGGGGCCGGCCGAGCAGTACTTC	CASRDRGPAEQYF
TRBV7-3	TRBD1	-	TRBJ2-1	TGTGCCAGCAGCCTCCAGGCCCCCGGGACAGGGGCGGTTGAGCAGTTCTTC	CASSLQAPGTGAVEQFF
TRBV6-5	-	once	TRBJ1-4	TGTGCCAGCAGTTACTACAGGGCGAGGGGTAATGAAAAACTGTTTTTT	CASSYYRARGNEKLFF
TRBV11-2	TRBD2	-	TRBJ2-7	TGTGCCAGCAGCCCCCCCGGACTAGCGGTGTACGAGCAGTACTTC	CASSPPGLAVYEQYF